The clone carrying this T cell receptor beta chain was seen a handful of times. V was clipped by 0 bases and J by 3 bases; unmatched bases: 6. CDR1 LGHNA and CDR2 YSLEER come from the germline V gene. This CDR3 region has 16 residues. This entry belongs to a study of cytomegalovirus exposure and HLA in healthy donors. The primer mix had 60 Vbeta and 13 Jbeta primers. Generated by immunoSEQ multiplex PCR, the TCRdb table keeps only in-frame clones and is missing some. The sample gives 60,000 to 75,000 clones, around 64% of which show up once; approximately 2.9% is in the top ten. This TCR derives from a woman in her forties or fifties in good health and CMV-seronegative. The specimen was PBMCs. The V and J genes are TRBV4-3 and TRBJ2-7, with 9 bases that match TRBD1. CDR3 sequence (DNA): TGCGCCAGCAGCCAAGACCCTCCGGGACAGGGCTACGAGCAGTACTTC. It translates to CASSQDPPGQGYEQYF.